This TCR beta chain appears in the sequencing data of a study of T cell responses to AZD1222 COVID-19 vaccine. General study points: There were vaccine-associated CD4 TCRs across spike, dominant at 160-218 and 743-854. Repertoire sampling was restricted to post-peak T cell response timepoints.

The CDR3 consists of 16 residues. The germline CDR1 and CDR2 sequences are LNHDA and SQIVND (reference sequence). The V and J ends lost 1 base and 5 bases respectively, with 17 bases between them. Details on this clone: Its antigen is unidentified.

Assay: immunoSEQ multiplex PCR; the TCRdb copy retains only in-frame clones and omits some. The data contain approximately 100,000 clones, 80% to 95% of them singletons. V is TRBV19 and J is TRBJ1-2, with D possibly TRBD1 on 5 matching bases. Source: peripheral blood, taken on day 0 of AZD1222 vaccination. The receptor comes from an adult in good health. Here the CDR3 DNA reads TGTGCCAGTAGTATAGGACCCGGGGCAGGCGGGTATGGCTACACCTTC. Its translation is CASSIGPGAGGYGYTF. Supplemented by reference TRBV19 and TRBJ1-2, the full variable domain reads DGGITQSPKYLFRKEGQNVTLSCEQNLNHDAMYWYRQDPGQGLRLIYYSQIVNDFQKGDIAEGYSVSREKKESFPLTVTSAQKNPTAFYLCASSIGPGAGGYGYTFGSGTRLTVV.